This T cell receptor (beta chain) stems from a study of cytomegalovirus exposure and HLA in healthy donors. General study results and limits: It was 150 to 200 TCR beta chains that were listed as cytomegalovirus-associated.

Notes on this clone: Its antigen remains unidentified.

Germline loops: CDR1 LNHDA, CDR2 SQIVND (reference sequence). The CDR3 totals 14 residues. After removal of 6 bases from V and 3 bases from J, the junction contained 6 bases not matched to a gene. The table came from immunoSEQ multiplex PCR; TCRdb's copy has only in-frame clones and leaves some out. The sample contains 90,000 to 130,000 clones, roughly 90% of which appear only once. The V call is TRBV19, the J call TRBJ2-5; 8 nucleotides match TRBD1. The sequence came from a woman between 18 and 29 years old in good health and CMV-seronegative. Sequencing was carried out using PBMCs. In DNA, the CDR3 is TGTGCCAGTAGCGACCGGACAGGGAAAGAGACCCAGTACTTC. Protein sequence: CASSDRTGKETQYF.